This TCR beta chain comes out of a study of T cells after yellow fever vaccination. The overall study: For low cell numbers, libraries were made with SMART-Seq v4 Ultra Low Input.

MiXCR, run by TCRdb on the 5' RACE reads, gives a single entry per CDR3 protein. The sample shows 620,000 or so distinct CDR3 sequences, around 17% of them seen only once. Study-level findings and limits: Most clones from primary vaccination resurfaced after the booster (approximately 97% CD4, approximately 88% CD8). Although the secondary response was weaker, it peaked faster, at day 5 versus 15.

A word on this clonotype: As yet, its antigen is unknown.

The CDR3 sequence is 17 residues long. Trimming removed 4 bases from V and 8 bases from J; junction bases left unmatched: 13. Germline loops: CDR1 SGHKS, CDR2 YYEKEE (reference sequence). The source of this sequence is a man between 18 and 29 years old who received the YFV17D yellow fever vaccine. Material: PBMCs, obtained 5 to 6 days after the first yellow fever vaccination. The chain employs TRBV5-5 and TRBJ2-1, with 12 bases lining up with TRBD2. The CDR3 bases are TGTGCCAGCAGCCACCGATCTAGCGGGGGGGCCAGGGATGAGCAGTTCTTC. This translates into CASSHRSSGGARDEQFF. The variable domain in full, with the rest retrieved from reference TRBV5-5 and TRBJ2-1, is DAGVTQSPTHLIKTRGQQVTLRCSPISGHKSVSWYQQVLGQGPQFIFQYYEKEERGRGNFPDRFSARQFPNYSSELNVNALLLGDSALYLCASSHRSSGGARDEQFFGPGTRLTVL.